The entry below describes one TCR beta chain. Its cognate antigen is unknown. Some clones are missing from TCRdb's copy, which holds only in-frame ones; the method was immunoSEQ multiplex PCR. The sample has 71,000 or so clones; approximately 96% are singletons. Germline assignment: CDR1 KGHSH and CDR2 LQKENI. V trimming: 2 bases; J trimming: 5 bases; junction bases outside the gene matches: 4. There are 15 residues in the CDR3. The source of the sample is a study of cytomegalovirus exposure and HLA in healthy donors. Study context: In a later analysis, it was reported that the approximately 110 validation repertoires had been produced on the same platform as the roughly 700 repertoires belonging to the first cohort. Study-wide results and limits: Cytomegalovirus-associated TCR beta chains were listed, numbering 150 to 200. Despite most TCR sequences being rare, some public TCRs occurred in many donors. In vitro work confirmed that three CMV-associated chains recognize CMV antigens.

The source material was PBMCs. V and J are TRBV18 and TRBJ2-5; 11 bases match TRBD2. This receptor was obtained from a man between 18 and 29 years old in good health and CMV-seropositive. This chain's CDR3 is CASSPIASGRETQYF. The CDR3 nucleotides read TGTGCCAGCTCACCAATCGCTAGCGGGAGGGAGACCCAGTACTTC.